Listed here is a single T cell receptor beta chain. V lost 2 bases, J lost 4 bases, and 14 bases lay in between. This CDR3 has 15 amino acids. Per germline, CDR1 SGHRS and CDR2 YFSETQ. Original methodology: Estimation of nucleated cell counts relied on the amplification of reference gene primers. Assay used: immunoSEQ multiplex PCR; TCRdb lists only in-frame clones, some missing. The V and J calls and clone size were taken over from that table, and D and trimming were inferred from the DNA. The data hold 160,000 or so clones, with roughly 86% observed a single time. The data belong to a study of blood T cell repertoires in COVID-19. Study summary: The origin of the acute and convalescent COVID-19 samples was the United States, Italy and Spain. PBMCs, B-cell-depleted T cells, or T cells were the source of the cDNA or gDNA that made up the material.

The sequencing input was peripheral blood. The chain carries TRBV5-1 and TRBJ2-3; tentative D call: TRBD2 (6 bases). This TCR derives from a woman in her sixties who had recovered from COVID-19. The CDR3 nucleotides are TGCGCCAGCAGCTTTAGCGGACCGGGGCCAGATACGCAGTATTTT. Translating gives CASSFSGPGPDTQYF.